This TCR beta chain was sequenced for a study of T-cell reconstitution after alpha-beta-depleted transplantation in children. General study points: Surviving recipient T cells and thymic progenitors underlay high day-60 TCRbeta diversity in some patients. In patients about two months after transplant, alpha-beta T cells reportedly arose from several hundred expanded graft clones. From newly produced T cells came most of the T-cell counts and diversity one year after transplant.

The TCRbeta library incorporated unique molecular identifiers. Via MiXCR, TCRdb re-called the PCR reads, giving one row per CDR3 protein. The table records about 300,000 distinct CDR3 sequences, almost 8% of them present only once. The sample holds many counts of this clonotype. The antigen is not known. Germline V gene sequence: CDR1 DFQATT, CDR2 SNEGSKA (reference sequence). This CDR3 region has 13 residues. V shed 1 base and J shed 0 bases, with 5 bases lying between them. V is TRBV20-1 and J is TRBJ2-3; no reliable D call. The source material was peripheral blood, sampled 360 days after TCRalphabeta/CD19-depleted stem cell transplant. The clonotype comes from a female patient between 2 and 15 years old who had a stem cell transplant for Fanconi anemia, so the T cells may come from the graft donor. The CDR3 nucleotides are TGCAGTGCTAGAGGCCCTAGCACAGATACGCAGTATTTT. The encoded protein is CSARGPSTDTQYF.